This entry is about one T cell receptor beta chain. The antigen remains undetermined. This table comes from immunoSEQ multiplex PCR, and its TCRdb copy is limited to in-frame clones, with some not included. The profile covers some 2 million clones, with roughly 94% appearing a single time and 0.13% taken by the ten largest. This sample stems from a study of shared clonotypes between healthy human individuals. Study at large: Samples came from two female and three male donors aged 18 to 49. Findings and limits, study-wide: Unshared clonotypes carried lower generation probabilities than those common to all four donors.

Trimming left V 4 bases short and J 5 bases short, with 14 bases between. The CDR3 runs 14 residues. Germline V gene lookup returns CDR1 SGDLS and CDR2 YYNGEE. The clonotype originates from a man aged 18-30 years in good health. Source material: naive CD4+ T cells sorted from blood. The subset here: CD45RA+ positively selected. This chain uses TRBV9 with TRBJ2-3, with a possible D match to TRBD1 (6 bases). CDR3 sequence reads: CASSPGQTLDTQYF. The CDR3 bases are TGTGCCAGCAGCCCAGGACAGACTCTAGATACGCAGTATTTT.